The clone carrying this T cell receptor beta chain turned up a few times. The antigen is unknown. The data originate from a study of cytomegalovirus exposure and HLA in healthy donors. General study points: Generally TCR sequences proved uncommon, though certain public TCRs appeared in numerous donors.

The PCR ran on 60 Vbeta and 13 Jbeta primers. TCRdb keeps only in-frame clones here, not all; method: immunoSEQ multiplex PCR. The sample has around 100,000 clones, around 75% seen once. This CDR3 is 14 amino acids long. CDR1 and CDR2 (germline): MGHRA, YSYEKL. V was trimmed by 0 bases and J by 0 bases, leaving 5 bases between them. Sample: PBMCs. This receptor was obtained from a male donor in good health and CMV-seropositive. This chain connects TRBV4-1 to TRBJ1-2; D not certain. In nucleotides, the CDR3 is TGCGCCAGCAGCCAAGATCCGTCTAACTATGGCTACACCTTC. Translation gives CASSQDPSNYGYTF.